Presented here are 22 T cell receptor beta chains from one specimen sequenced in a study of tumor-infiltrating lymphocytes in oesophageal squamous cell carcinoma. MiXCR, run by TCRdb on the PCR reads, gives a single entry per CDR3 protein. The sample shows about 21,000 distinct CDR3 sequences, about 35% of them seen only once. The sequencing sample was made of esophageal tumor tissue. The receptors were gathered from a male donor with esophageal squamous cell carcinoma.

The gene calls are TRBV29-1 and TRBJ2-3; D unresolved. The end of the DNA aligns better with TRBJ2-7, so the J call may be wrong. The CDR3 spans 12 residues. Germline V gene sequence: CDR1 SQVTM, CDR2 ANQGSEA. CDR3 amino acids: CSVGTGLHEQYF. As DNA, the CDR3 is TGCAGCGTTGGGACGGGCCTCCACGAGCAGTACTTC.

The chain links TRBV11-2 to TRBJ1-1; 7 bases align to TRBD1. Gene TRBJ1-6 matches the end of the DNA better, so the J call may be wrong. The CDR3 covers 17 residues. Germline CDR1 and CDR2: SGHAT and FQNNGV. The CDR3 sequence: CASSWTRQGGNNSPLHF. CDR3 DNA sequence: TGTGCCAGCAGCTGGACCCGACAGGGAGGAAATAATTCACCCCTCCACTTT.

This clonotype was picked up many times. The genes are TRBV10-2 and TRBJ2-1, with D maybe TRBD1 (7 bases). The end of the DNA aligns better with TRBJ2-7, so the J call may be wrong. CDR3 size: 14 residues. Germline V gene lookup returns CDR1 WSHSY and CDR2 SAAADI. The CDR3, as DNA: TGCGCCAGCAGTGACAGGGGGGATACATACGAGCAGTACTTC. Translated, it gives CASSDRGDTYEQYF.

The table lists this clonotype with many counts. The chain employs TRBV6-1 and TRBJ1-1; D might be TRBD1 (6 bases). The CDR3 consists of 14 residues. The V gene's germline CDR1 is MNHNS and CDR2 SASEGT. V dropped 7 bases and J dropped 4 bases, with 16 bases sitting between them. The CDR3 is CASTPRGGGTEAFF. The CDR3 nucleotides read TGTGCCAGCACCCCTCGCGGGGGCGGCACTGAAGCTTTCTTT.

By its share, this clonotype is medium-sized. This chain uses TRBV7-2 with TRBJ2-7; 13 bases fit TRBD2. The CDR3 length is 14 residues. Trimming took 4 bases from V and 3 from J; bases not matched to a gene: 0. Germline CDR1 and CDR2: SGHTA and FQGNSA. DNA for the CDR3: TGTGCCAGCAGCTGGACTAGCGGGAGCTACGAGCAGTACTTC. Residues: CASSWTSGSYEQYF. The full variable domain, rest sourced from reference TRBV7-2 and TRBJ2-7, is GAGVSQSPSNKVTEKGKDVELRCDPISGHTALYWYRQSLGQGLEFLIYFQGNSAPDKSGLPSDRFSAERTGGSVSTLTIQRTQQEDSAVYLCASSWTSGSYEQYFGPGTRLTVT.

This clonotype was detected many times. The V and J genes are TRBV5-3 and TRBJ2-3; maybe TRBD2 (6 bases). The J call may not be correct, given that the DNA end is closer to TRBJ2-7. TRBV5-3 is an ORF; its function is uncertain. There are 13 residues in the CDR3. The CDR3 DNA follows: TGTGCCAGAAGCGAGGAGGGCCCCTACGAGCAGTACTTC. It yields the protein CARSEEGPYEQYF.

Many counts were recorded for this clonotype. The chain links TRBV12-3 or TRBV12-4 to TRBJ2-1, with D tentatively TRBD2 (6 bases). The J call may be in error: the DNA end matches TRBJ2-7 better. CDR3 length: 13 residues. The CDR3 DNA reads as TGTGCCAGCAGTTTATGGGGGGTCAATGAGCAGTACTTC. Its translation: CASSLWGVNEQYF.

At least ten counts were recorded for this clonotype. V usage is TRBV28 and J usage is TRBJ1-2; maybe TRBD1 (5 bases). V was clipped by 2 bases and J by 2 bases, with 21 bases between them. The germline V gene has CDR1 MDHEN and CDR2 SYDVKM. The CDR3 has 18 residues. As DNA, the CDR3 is TGTGCCAGCAGTTTACTCGTGCCCGATTCGGGGACGAACTATGGCTACACCTTC. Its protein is CASSLLVPDSGTNYGYTF.

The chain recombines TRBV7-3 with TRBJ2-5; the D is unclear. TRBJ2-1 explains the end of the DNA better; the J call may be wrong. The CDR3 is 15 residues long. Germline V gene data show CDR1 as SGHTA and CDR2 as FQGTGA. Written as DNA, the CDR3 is TGTGCCAGCAGCTATGGTCAGCCTACCTACAATGAGCAGTTCTTC. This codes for CASSYGQPTYNEQFF.

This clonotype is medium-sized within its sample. The CDR3 DNA follows: TGTGCCAGCAGTTTATCGTTAATGGGGGGACAGGGAGAGAATGAGCAGTTCTTC. It codes for CASSLSLMGGQGENEQFF. The chain employs TRBV12-3 or TRBV12-4 and TRBJ2-1; TRBD1 aligns across 9 bases. This CDR3 region has 18 residues. V dropped 2 bases and J dropped 7; count of bases not matched to a gene: 15.

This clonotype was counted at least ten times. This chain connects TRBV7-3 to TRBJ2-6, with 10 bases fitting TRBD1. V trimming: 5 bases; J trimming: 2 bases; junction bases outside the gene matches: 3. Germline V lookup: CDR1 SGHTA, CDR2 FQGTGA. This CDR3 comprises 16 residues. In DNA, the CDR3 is TGTGCCAGCAGCGTGGGGACAGGGGCTGGGGCCAACGTCCTGACTTTC. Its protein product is CASSVGTGAGANVLTF.

Here the CDR3 reads CASSLVGPTEAFF. CDR3 coding DNA: TGTGCCAGCAGCTTAGTAGGTCCCACTGAAGCTTTCTTT. This rearrangement joins TRBV11-2 to TRBJ1-1, with D unresolved. V was clipped by 1 base and J by 4 bases, with 7 bases between them. The germline V gene has CDR1 SGHAT and CDR2 FQNNGV. The CDR3 sequence is 13 residues long.

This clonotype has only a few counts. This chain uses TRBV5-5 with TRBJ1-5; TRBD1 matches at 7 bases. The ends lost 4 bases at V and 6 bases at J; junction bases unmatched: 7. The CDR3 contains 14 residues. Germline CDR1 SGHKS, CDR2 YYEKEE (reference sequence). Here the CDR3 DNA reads TGTGCCAGCAGCCCGACAGGGCAAGCTCAGCCCCAGCATTTT. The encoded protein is CASSPTGQAQPQHF.

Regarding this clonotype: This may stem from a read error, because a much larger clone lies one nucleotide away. CDR3 nucleotide sequence: TGTGCCAGCAGCGTAGACGTACCGCAATATTCCTACAATGAGCAGTACTTC. It is translated as CASSVDVPQYSYNEQYF. V and J are TRBV9 and TRBJ2-5; D is undetermined. The germline gives CDR1 SGDLS, CDR2 YYNGEE. Trimming removed 0 bases at V and 11 bases at J, with 26 bases between. The CDR3 spans 17 residues.

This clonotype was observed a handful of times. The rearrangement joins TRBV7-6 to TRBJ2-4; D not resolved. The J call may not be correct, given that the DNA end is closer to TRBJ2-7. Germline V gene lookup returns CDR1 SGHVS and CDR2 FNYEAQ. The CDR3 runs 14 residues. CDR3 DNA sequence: TGTGCCAGCAGCTTAGGAGGAGTAGGTTCCGAGCAGTACTTC. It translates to CASSLGGVGSEQYF.

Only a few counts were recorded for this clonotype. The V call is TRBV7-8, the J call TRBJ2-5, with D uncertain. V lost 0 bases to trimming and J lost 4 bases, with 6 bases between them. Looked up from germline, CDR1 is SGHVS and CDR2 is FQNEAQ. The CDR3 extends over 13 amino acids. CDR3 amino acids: CASSLANGETQYF. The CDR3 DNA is TGTGCCAGCAGCTTAGCGAATGGAGAGACCCAGTACTTC.

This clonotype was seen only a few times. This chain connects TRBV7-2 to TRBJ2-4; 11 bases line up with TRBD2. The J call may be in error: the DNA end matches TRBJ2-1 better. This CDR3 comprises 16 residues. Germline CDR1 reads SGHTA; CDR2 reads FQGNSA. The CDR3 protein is CASSPGLAESYNEQFF. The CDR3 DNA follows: TGTGCCAGCAGCCCGGGACTAGCGGAATCCTACAATGAGCAGTTCTTC.

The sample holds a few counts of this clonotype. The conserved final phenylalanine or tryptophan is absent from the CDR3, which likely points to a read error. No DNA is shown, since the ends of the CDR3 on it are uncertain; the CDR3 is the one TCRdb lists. Here the CDR3 reads CASSLQGGYGYTFGS. The V call is TRBV12-3 or TRBV12-4, the J call TRBJ2-7; the table's D call, TRBD1, was not checked against the DNA. The CDR3 spans 15 amino acids, including both terminal residues.

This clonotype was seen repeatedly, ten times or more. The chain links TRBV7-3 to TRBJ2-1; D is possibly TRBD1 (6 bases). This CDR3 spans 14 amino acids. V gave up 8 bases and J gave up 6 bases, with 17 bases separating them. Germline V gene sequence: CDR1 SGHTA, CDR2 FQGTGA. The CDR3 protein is CASQGLEGGNEQFF. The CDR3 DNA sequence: TGTGCCAGCCAAGGGCTAGAAGGGGGCAATGAGCAGTTCTTC. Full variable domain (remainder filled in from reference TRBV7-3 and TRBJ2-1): GAGVSQTPSNKVTEKGKYVELRCDPISGHTALYWYRQSLGQGPEFLIYFQGTGAADDSGLPNDRFFAVRPEGSVSTLKIQRTERGDSAVYLCASQGLEGGNEQFFGPGTRLTVL.

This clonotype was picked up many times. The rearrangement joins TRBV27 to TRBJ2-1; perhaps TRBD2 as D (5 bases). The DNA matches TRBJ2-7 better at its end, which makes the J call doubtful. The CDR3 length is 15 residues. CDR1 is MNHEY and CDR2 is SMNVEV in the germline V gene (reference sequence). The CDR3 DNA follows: TGTGCCAGCTGGGCCTCTAGGCTAGCAGCTCACGAGCAGTACTTC. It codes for CASWASRLAAHEQYF.

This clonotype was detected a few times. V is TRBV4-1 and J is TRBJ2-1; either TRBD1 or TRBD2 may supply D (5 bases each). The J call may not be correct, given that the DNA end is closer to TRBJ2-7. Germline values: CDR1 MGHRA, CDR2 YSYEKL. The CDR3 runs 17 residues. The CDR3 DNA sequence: TGCGCCAGCAGCCAAGAGGGGACCGCGAACTCGGGGCGCGAGCAGTACTTC. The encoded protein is CASSQEGTANSGREQYF.

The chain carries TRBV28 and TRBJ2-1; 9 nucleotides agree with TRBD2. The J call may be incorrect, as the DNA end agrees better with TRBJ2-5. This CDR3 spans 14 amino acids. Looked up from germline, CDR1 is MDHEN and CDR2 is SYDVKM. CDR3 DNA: TGTGCCAGCAGTTCCCCGGGACTAGCCGAGACCCAGTACTTC. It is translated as CASSSPGLAETQYF.